These T cell receptor beta chains were read from a single sample in a study of vaccination effects on CD4 cells after COVID-19. Their antigens remain unidentified. The assay was immunoSEQ multiplex PCR, and TCRdb's table has in-frame clones only and misses some. Here the sample spans tens of thousands of clones, roughly four fifths being singletons. This specimen consisted of CD4+ T cells from PBMCs cultured without peptide, obtained after COVID-19 vaccination. The receptors here all came from a human donor who received a COVID-19 vaccine. The CDR3 runs from the conserved cysteine through the conserved F or W. Each record gives: J gene, V gene, clone size, D gene, CDR3 protein, CDR3 DNA. The D gene is left open where the match is weak. Some rows mark clone size as missing; the rest say once, few, many or name a class of expanded clone.

J: TRBJ1-1; V: TRBV7-9; size: -; D: -; CDR3: CASSLEQVLGTEAFF; DNA: TGTGCCAGCAGCTTAGAACAGGTCTTGGGCACTGAAGCTTTCTTT
J: TRBJ1-2; V: TRBV4-1; size: -; D: -; CDR3: CASSPGSYGYTF; DNA: TGCGCCAGCAGCCCAGGCTCCTATGGCTACACCTTC
J: TRBJ2-6; V: TRBV18; size: -; D: TRBD1; CDR3: CASSPHGQGTGANVLTF; DNA: TGTGCCAGCTCACCACACGGACAGGGGACAGGGGCCAACGTCCTGACTTTC
J: TRBJ2-3; V: TRBV7-3; size: -; D: -; CDR3: CASSLQGQDTQYF; DNA: TGTGCCAGCAGCTTACAGGGGCAGGATACGCAGTATTTT
J: TRBJ1-1; V: TRBV10-1; size: -; D: -; CDR3: CASSDTGRNTEAFF; DNA: TGCGCCAGCAGTGACACAGGGAGGAACACTGAAGCTTTCTTT
J: TRBJ1-5; V: TRBV4-2; size: -; D: -; CDR3: CASSQVGTKYSNQPQHF; DNA: TGTGCCAGCAGCCAAGTTGGGACAAAGTATAGCAATCAGCCCCAGCATTTT
J: TRBJ2-6; V: TRBV15; size: -; D: -; CDR3: CATSGFIRDSGANVLTF; DNA: TGTGCCACCAGCGGATTCATCAGGGACTCTGGGGCCAACGTCCTGACTTTC
J: TRBJ1-4; V: TRBV29-1; size: few; D: -; CDR3: CSVRKGGEKLFF; DNA: TGCAGCGTTCGTAAGGGCGGTGAAAAACTGTTTTTT
J: TRBJ2-5; V: TRBV6-2/TRBV6-3; size: -; D: -; CDR3: CASSYRGVETQYF; DNA: TGTGCCAGCAGTTACCGCGGGGTGGAGACCCAGTACTTC
J: TRBJ1-2; V: TRBV20-1; size: -; D: -; CDR3: CSARYYGYTF; DNA: TGCAGTGCTAGGTACTATGGCTACACCTTC
J: TRBJ2-3; V: TRBV7-2; size: -; D: TRBD2; CDR3: CASSFLAGADTQYF; DNA: TGTGCCAGCAGCTTTCTAGCGGGGGCAGATACGCAGTATTTT
J: TRBJ1-2; V: TRBV4-3; size: few; D: -; CDR3: CASSQGYREGYGYTF; DNA: TGCGCCAGCAGCCAAGGATACAGGGAGGGCTATGGCTACACCTTC
J: TRBJ1-5; V: TRBV7-2; size: -; D: TRBD1; CDR3: CASSTKTGGAGQPQHF; DNA: TGTGCCAGCAGCACTAAGACAGGGGGCGCGGGTCAGCCCCAGCATTTT
J: TRBJ2-2; V: TRBV7-3; size: -; D: -; CDR3: CASSLGRNTGELFF; DNA: TGTGCCAGCAGCTTGGGACGAAACACCGGGGAGCTGTTTTTT
J: TRBJ1-1; V: TRBV18; size: -; D: TRBD1; CDR3: CASSRDSYTEAFF; DNA: TGTGCCAGCTCGCGGGACAGCTACACTGAAGCTTTCTTT
J: TRBJ1-2; V: TRBV5-1; size: -; D: -; CDR3: CASSPGISYGYTF; DNA: TGCGCCAGCAGCCCCGGGATAAGCTATGGCTACACCTTC
J: TRBJ2-5; V: TRBV4-3; size: -; D: -; CDR3: CASSQARVDQETQYF; DNA: TGCGCCAGCAGCCAAGCGCGGGTCGATCAAGAGACCCAGTACTTC
J: TRBJ2-2; V: TRBV19; size: -; D: -; CDR3: CASSMGSWWQGNTGELFF; DNA: TGTGCCAGTAGTATGGGTTCGTGGTGGCAGGGTAACACCGGGGAGCTGTTTTTT
J: TRBJ1-1; V: TRBV28; size: few; D: -; CDR3: CASSFAGGTEAFF; DNA: TGTGCCAGCAGTTTCGCAGGTGGCACTGAAGCTTTCTTT
J: TRBJ2-3; V: TRBV7-2; size: -; D: -; CDR3: CASSLSRGSPTDTQYF; DNA: TGTGCCAGCAGCTTATCTCGGGGTTCCCCCACAGATACGCAGTATTTT
J: TRBJ2-3; V: TRBV30; size: -; D: TRBD1; CDR3: CAWDQQGYTQYF; DNA: TGTGCCTGGGATCAACAGGGGTATACGCAGTATTTT
J: TRBJ1-1; V: TRBV3-1/TRBV3-2; size: -; D: TRBD1; CDR3: CASSPKTGTFEAFF; DNA: TGTGCCAGCAGCCCGAAGACAGGGACTTTTGAAGCTTTCTTT
J: TRBJ1-2; V: TRBV19; size: -; D: TRBD1; CDR3: CASTHRGQANYGYTF; DNA: TGTGCCAGTACCCATAGGGGGCAGGCTAACTATGGCTACACCTTC
J: TRBJ2-1; V: TRBV19; size: -; D: -; CDR3: CASSPLNGPYNEQFF; DNA: TGTGCCAGTAGCCCCTTAAACGGTCCCTACAATGAGCAGTTCTTC
J: TRBJ1-1; V: TRBV28; size: -; D: -; CDR3: CASSFGGYGAFF; DNA: TGTGCCAGCAGTTTTGGGGGGTACGGAGCTTTCTTT
J: TRBJ2-2; V: TRBV6-5; size: few; D: TRBD1; CDR3: CASKYRGDSGELFF; DNA: TGTGCCAGCAAGTACAGGGGGGATTCGGGGGAGCTGTTTTTT
J: TRBJ1-3; V: TRBV6-1; size: -; D: -; CDR3: CASSESLQGGNTIYF; DNA: TGTGCCAGCAGTGAATCATTACAGGGTGGCAACACCATATATTTT
J: TRBJ1-4; V: TRBV11-2; size: few; D: -; CDR3: CASRVLANEKLFF; DNA: TGTGCCTCCCGGGTTCTGGCTAATGAAAAACTGTTTTTT
J: TRBJ2-3; V: TRBV6-1; size: once; D: TRBD2; CDR3: CASSEFSRASGGASTDTQYF; DNA: TGTGCCAGCAGTGAATTTTCCAGGGCTAGCGGGGGGGCTAGCACAGATACGCAGTATTTT
J: TRBJ2-1; V: TRBV6-5; size: -; D: TRBD2; CDR3: CASNERTSGYNEQFF; DNA: TGTGCCAGCAACGAACGGACTAGCGGTTACAATGAGCAGTTCTTC
J: TRBJ2-1; V: TRBV24-1; size: once; D: TRBD2; CDR3: CATSERGGVYNEQFF; DNA: TGTGCCACCAGTGAGCGCGGGGGGGTCTACAATGAGCAGTTCTTC
J: TRBJ2-1; V: TRBV5-6; size: -; D: -; CDR3: CASSLTDRTLPYNEQFF; DNA: TGTGCCAGCAGCTTGACGGATAGGACATTGCCCTACAATGAGCAGTTCTTC
J: TRBJ1-6; V: TRBV6-5; size: few; D: -; CDR3: CASSYAPATSPLHF; DNA: TGTGCCAGCAGTTATGCCCCGGCGACTTCACCCCTCCACTTT
J: TRBJ1-2; V: TRBV5-1; size: -; D: TRBD1; CDR3: CASRLQGVSYGYTF; DNA: TGCGCCAGCAGATTACAGGGGGTTAGTTATGGCTACACCTTC
J: TRBJ2-1; V: TRBV2; size: -; D: -; CDR3: CATNRDRSYNEQFF; DNA: TGTGCCACGAACCGGGACCGATCCTACAATGAGCAGTTCTTC
J: TRBJ1-3; V: TRBV28; size: few; D: -; CDR3: CAGGAPAGNTIYF; DNA: TGTGCCGGCGGGGCTCCGGCTGGAAACACCATATATTTT
J: TRBJ1-1; V: TRBV3-1/TRBV3-2; size: few; D: -; CDR3: CASSRLFDTEAFF; DNA: TGTGCCAGCAGTCGGCTTTTTGACACTGAAGCTTTCTTT
J: TRBJ2-1; V: TRBV12-3/TRBV12-4; size: -; D: -; CDR3: CASSLDREDEQFF; DNA: TGTGCCAGCAGCCTTGACAGGGAGGATGAGCAGTTCTTC
J: TRBJ2-5; V: TRBV5-6; size: -; D: TRBD1; CDR3: CASRMTGNEETQYF; DNA: TGTGCCAGCAGAATGACAGGGAATGAAGAGACCCAGTACTTC
J: TRBJ1-5; V: TRBV4-3; size: -; D: -; CDR3: CASSQDFRGVQPQHF; DNA: TGCGCCAGCAGCCAAGATTTCAGGGGAGTTCAGCCCCAGCATTTT
J: TRBJ1-2; V: TRBV6-5; size: few; D: -; CDR3: CASTWTVNYGYTF; DNA: TGTGCCAGCACCTGGACAGTGAACTATGGCTACACCTTC
J: TRBJ2-3; V: TRBV9; size: -; D: -; CDR3: CASAAHVGGKNTQYF; DNA: TGTGCCAGCGCGGCCCACGTGGGGGGTAAAAATACGCAGTATTTT
J: TRBJ2-2; V: TRBV6-2/TRBV6-3; size: few; D: -; CDR3: CASSYSQANTGELFF; DNA: TGTGCCAGCAGTTACTCCCAAGCGAACACCGGGGAGCTGTTTTTT
J: TRBJ1-4; V: TRBV5-1; size: -; D: -; CDR3: CASSRGEGGPEKLFF; DNA: TGCGCCAGCAGCCGGGGGGAGGGAGGGCCTGAAAAACTGTTTTTT
J: TRBJ2-3; V: TRBV21-1; size: once; D: -; CDR3: CASSKELYTDTQYF; DNA: TGTGCCAGCAGCAAAGAACTTTACACAGATACGCAGTATTTT
J: TRBJ1-1; V: TRBV11-1; size: -; D: -; CDR3: CASSLQGYEAFF; DNA: TGTGCCAGCAGCTTACAGGGGTATGAAGCTTTCTTT
J: TRBJ1-5; V: TRBV7-2; size: -; D: -; CDR3: CASSLGQNQPQHF; DNA: TGTGCCAGCAGCCTCGGACAGAATCAGCCCCAGCATTTT
J: TRBJ1-5; V: TRBV7-2; size: few; D: TRBD1; CDR3: CASSLVGTGGMGSNQPQHF; DNA: TGTGCCAGCAGCTTAGTGGGTACAGGGGGCATGGGGAGCAATCAGCCCCAGCATTTT
J: TRBJ2-4; V: TRBV6-4; size: few; D: TRBD1; CDR3: CASSVISGTGKVDIQYF; DNA: TGTGCCAGCAGTGTGATATCCGGGACAGGGAAAGTAGACATTCAGTACTTC
J: TRBJ2-3; V: TRBV10-1; size: -; D: -; CDR3: CASSESIPPNTQYF; DNA: TGCGCCAGCAGTGAGTCCATACCCCCTAATACGCAGTATTTT
J: TRBJ2-1; V: TRBV5-1; size: -; D: TRBD2; CDR3: CASSFTGLVSYNEQFF; DNA: TGCGCCAGCAGCTTTACGGGACTAGTGTCCTACAATGAGCAGTTCTTC
J: TRBJ1-4; V: TRBV6-2/TRBV6-3; size: few; D: -; CDR3: CASRPGGSEKLFF; DNA: TGTGCCAGCAGACCTGGGGGGTCCGAAAAACTGTTTTTT
J: TRBJ1-5; V: TRBV14; size: -; D: -; CDR3: CASSQAAGTQHF; DNA: TGTGCCAGCAGCCAGGCTGCCGGGACCCAGCATTTT
J: TRBJ2-1; V: TRBV3-1/TRBV3-2; size: -; D: TRBD2; CDR3: CASSQYGVAGGYNEQFF; DNA: TGTGCCAGCAGCCAATATGGGGTAGCGGGGGGATACAATGAGCAGTTCTTC
J: TRBJ1-2; V: TRBV5-1; size: -; D: TRBD1; CDR3: CASSPTGVLYGYTF; DNA: TGCGCCAGCAGTCCGACAGGGGTTCTCTATGGCTACACCTTC
J: TRBJ1-4; V: TRBV9; size: -; D: -; CDR3: CASSVAGEHEKLFF; DNA: TGTGCCAGCAGCGTAGCAGGGGAGCACGAAAAACTGTTTTTT
J: TRBJ2-3; V: TRBV29-1; size: -; D: TRBD2; CDR3: CSVAVLAGPTDTQYF; DNA: TGCAGCGTTGCGGTTCTAGCGGGGCCGACAGATACGCAGTATTTT
J: TRBJ1-4; V: TRBV7-2; size: -; D: -; CDR3: CASSVGSSTNEKLFF; DNA: TGTGCCAGCAGCGTAGGGTCCTCAACTAATGAAAAACTGTTTTTT
J: TRBJ1-1; V: TRBV15; size: few; D: -; CDR3: CATSRDRVGTEAFF; DNA: TGTGCCACCAGCAGAGACAGGGTTGGTACTGAAGCTTTCTTT